This is a list of T cell receptor beta chains from one sample in a study of T cells in Graves' hyperthyroidism and ophthalmopathy. TCRdb re-derived calls from the multiplex PCR reads in MiXCR, one entry per CDR3 protein. The sample shows around 530,000 distinct CDR3 sequences, roughly 18% of them seen only once. Sequenced: blood. These receptors originate from a woman between 18 and 29 years old with Graves' ophthalmopathy. Both conserved end residues are part of each CDR3. The order of the fields is D gene, clone size, J gene, V gene, CDR3 DNA, CDR3 protein. The D gene is left open where the match is weak. The size of a clone is reported for some rows only, either as once, few or many, or as a class for expanded clones.

d_call: -
clone_size: few
j_call: TRBJ1-1
v_call: TRBV4-1
cdr3_nt: TGCGCCAGCAGCCTGAGGGCGGAAACTGAAGCTTTCTTT
cdr3_aa: CASSLRAETEAFF

d_call: -
clone_size: many
j_call: TRBJ1-1
v_call: TRBV27
cdr3_nt: TGTGCCAGCAGTTTATGGTTTGGTACTGAAGCTTTCTTT
cdr3_aa: CASSLWFGTEAFF

d_call: TRBD1
clone_size: many
j_call: TRBJ1-3
v_call: TRBV30
cdr3_nt: TGTGCCTGTAAAGGGGGACAGCCAGGAAACACCATATATTTT
cdr3_aa: CACKGGQPGNTIYF

d_call: -
clone_size: -
j_call: TRBJ2-5
v_call: TRBV6-2/TRBV6-3
cdr3_nt: TGTGCCAGTCGAATGACACAGCAAGAGACCCAGTACTTC
cdr3_aa: CASRMTQQETQYF

d_call: -
clone_size: many
j_call: TRBJ2-3
v_call: TRBV20-1
cdr3_nt: TGCAGTGCCTCCCCACGGGCAGGGATCAGCGATACGCAGTATTTT
cdr3_aa: CSASPRAGISDTQYF

d_call: -
clone_size: -
j_call: TRBJ1-5
v_call: TRBV6-1
cdr3_nt: TGTGCCAGCAGCCACCCCAAAGACAGATCCTATAGCAATCAGCCCCAGCATTTT
cdr3_aa: CASSHPKDRSYSNQPQHF

d_call: -
clone_size: -
j_call: TRBJ2-7
v_call: TRBV18
cdr3_nt: TGTGCCAGCTCAGATCAGGGGACCGCGCAGTACTTC
cdr3_aa: CASSDQGTAQYF

d_call: -
clone_size: few
j_call: TRBJ2-2
v_call: TRBV27
cdr3_nt: TGTGCCAGCAGTTTAGATGCGATTGCCACCGGGGAGCTGTTTTTT
cdr3_aa: CASSLDAIATGELFF

d_call: -
clone_size: few
j_call: TRBJ2-2
v_call: TRBV7-6
cdr3_nt: TGTGCCAGCAGCTTAGCGCTCAGCCTGCCCGGGGAGCTGTTTTTT
cdr3_aa: CASSLALSLPGELFF

d_call: -
clone_size: many
j_call: TRBJ1-5
v_call: TRBV6-6
cdr3_nt: TGTGCCAGCAGTTACAGGGGGGGGTTCAATCAGCCCCAGCATTTT
cdr3_aa: CASSYRGGFNQPQHF

d_call: -
clone_size: -
j_call: TRBJ2-7
v_call: TRBV13
cdr3_nt: TGTGCCAGCAGCTTAATGGGGGAAGGGCTCTACGAGCAGTACTTC
cdr3_aa: CASSLMGEGLYEQYF

d_call: TRBD1
clone_size: many
j_call: TRBJ1-1
v_call: TRBV6-1
cdr3_nt: TGTGCCAGCAGTTACCGGGACAGGCTGGCTGAAGCTTTCTTT
cdr3_aa: CASSYRDRLAEAFF

d_call: -
clone_size: many
j_call: TRBJ1-3
v_call: TRBV28
cdr3_nt: TGTGCCAGCAGTTTATATGGGAACTCTGGAAACACCATATATTTT
cdr3_aa: CASSLYGNSGNTIYF

d_call: -
clone_size: few
j_call: TRBJ1-1
v_call: TRBV29-1
cdr3_nt: TGCAGCGTTGAAGTTTGGGCCGTGAACACTGAAGCTTTCTTT
cdr3_aa: CSVEVWAVNTEAFF

d_call: TRBD1
clone_size: many
j_call: TRBJ1-1
v_call: TRBV28
cdr3_nt: TGTGCCAGCAAGGACAGGCGTATGAACACTGAAGCTTTCTTT
cdr3_aa: CASKDRRMNTEAFF

d_call: -
clone_size: few
j_call: TRBJ2-7
v_call: TRBV12-3/TRBV12-4
cdr3_nt: TGTGCCAGCAGTTTATCAGGGGACTACTCCTACGAGCAGTACTTC
cdr3_aa: CASSLSGDYSYEQYF

d_call: -
clone_size: few
j_call: TRBJ2-2
v_call: TRBV6-1
cdr3_nt: TGTGCCACCGCAGGGAATCCCGGGGAGCTGTTTTTT
cdr3_aa: CATAGNPGELFF

d_call: -
clone_size: -
j_call: TRBJ2-5
v_call: TRBV4-3
cdr3_nt: TGCGCCAGCAGCCCCACAGAGACCCAGTACTTC
cdr3_aa: CASSPTETQYF

d_call: TRBD1
clone_size: many
j_call: TRBJ2-5
v_call: TRBV7-2
cdr3_nt: TGTGCCAGCAGCTCAGGACAGGACCAAGAGACCCAGTACTTC
cdr3_aa: CASSSGQDQETQYF

d_call: -
clone_size: -
j_call: TRBJ2-2
v_call: TRBV28
cdr3_nt: TGTGCCAGCAGTTTAAGCTACCGTAACACCGGGGAGCTGTTTTTT
cdr3_aa: CASSLSYRNTGELFF

d_call: TRBD1
clone_size: many
j_call: TRBJ1-1
v_call: TRBV3-1
cdr3_nt: TGTGCCAGCAGCCAAGAAGGGCCCCGACAGGGGGTGAACACTGAAGCTTTCTTT
cdr3_aa: CASSQEGPRQGVNTEAFF

d_call: -
clone_size: few
j_call: TRBJ2-1
v_call: TRBV6-1
cdr3_nt: TGTGCCAGCAGTTACGGCTTCGCCAGGTTCTCCTACAATGAGCAGTTCTTC
cdr3_aa: CASSYGFARFSYNEQFF

d_call: TRBD2
clone_size: -
j_call: TRBJ2-1
v_call: TRBV10-1
cdr3_nt: TGCGCCAGCAGTGCACTTACTAGCGGCCATGAGCAGTTCTTC
cdr3_aa: CASSALTSGHEQFF

d_call: -
clone_size: -
j_call: TRBJ2-2
v_call: TRBV3-1
cdr3_nt: TGTGCCAGCAGCCAAGGGACCTCAGCCCTGGCCGGGGAGCTGTTTTTT
cdr3_aa: CASSQGTSALAGELFF

d_call: TRBD2
clone_size: many
j_call: TRBJ2-1
v_call: TRBV10-3
cdr3_nt: TGTGCCATCAAACTAGCGGGTAACTACAATGAGCAGTTCTTC
cdr3_aa: CAIKLAGNYNEQFF

d_call: -
clone_size: -
j_call: TRBJ2-3
v_call: TRBV6-1
cdr3_nt: TGTGCCAGCAGCGGGTGGACAGATACGCAGTATTTT
cdr3_aa: CASSGWTDTQYF

d_call: TRBD2
clone_size: few
j_call: TRBJ2-2
v_call: TRBV5-5
cdr3_nt: TGTGCCAGCAGCTTGGTAGCGGGGGGCGTCGTCGGGGAGCTGTTTTTT
cdr3_aa: CASSLVAGGVVGELFF

d_call: -
clone_size: few
j_call: TRBJ1-5
v_call: TRBV19
cdr3_nt: TGTGCCAGCGGGGGGTGGACAGCTCGCAATCAGCCCCAGCATTTT
cdr3_aa: CASGGWTARNQPQHF

d_call: -
clone_size: many
j_call: TRBJ2-1
v_call: TRBV28
cdr3_nt: TGTGCCAACAGTTTAACCGTAAGCTCCTACAATGAGCAGTTCTTC
cdr3_aa: CANSLTVSSYNEQFF

d_call: -
clone_size: many
j_call: TRBJ2-5
v_call: TRBV14
cdr3_nt: TGTGCCAGCAGCCAAGCGGGGACCTCCCTCCAGACCCAGTACTTC
cdr3_aa: CASSQAGTSLQTQYF

d_call: -
clone_size: few
j_call: TRBJ1-2
v_call: TRBV7-8
cdr3_nt: TGTGCCAGCAACCCCGGGCCAGAGTATGGCTACACCTTC
cdr3_aa: CASNPGPEYGYTF

d_call: -
clone_size: -
j_call: TRBJ2-7
v_call: TRBV5-1
cdr3_nt: TGCGCCAGCAGCGAAAAGACAACCTACGAGCAGTACTTC
cdr3_aa: CASSEKTTYEQYF

d_call: -
clone_size: -
j_call: TRBJ2-2
v_call: TRBV7-2
cdr3_nt: TGTGCCAGCAGACTCGATCCTGGCGGGAACACCGGGGAGCTGTTTTTT
cdr3_aa: CASRLDPGGNTGELFF

d_call: -
clone_size: many
j_call: TRBJ2-4
v_call: TRBV7-8
cdr3_nt: TGTGCCAGCAGCTTAGGGGTGGTTTCCCACATTCAGTACTTC
cdr3_aa: CASSLGVVSHIQYF

d_call: -
clone_size: few
j_call: TRBJ2-3
v_call: TRBV6-2/TRBV6-3
cdr3_nt: TGTGCCGCTGGGGGGTCTAGCACAGATACGCAGTATTTT
cdr3_aa: CAAGGSSTDTQYF

d_call: -
clone_size: -
j_call: TRBJ1-3
v_call: TRBV28
cdr3_nt: TGTGCCAGCAGGGCAAGTACCTCTGGAAACACCATATATTTT
cdr3_aa: CASRASTSGNTIYF

d_call: TRBD2
clone_size: few
j_call: TRBJ2-2
v_call: TRBV7-3
cdr3_nt: TGTGCCAGCAGTACTAACGCGGGACTAGCGGGGGCCGGGGAGCTGTTTTTT
cdr3_aa: CASSTNAGLAGAGELFF

d_call: TRBD1
clone_size: many
j_call: TRBJ1-4
v_call: TRBV2
cdr3_nt: TGTGCCAGCAGCCCGGGACAGGGGTTCAACGAAAAACTGTTTTTT
cdr3_aa: CASSPGQGFNEKLFF

d_call: TRBD1
clone_size: few
j_call: TRBJ2-7
v_call: TRBV7-2
cdr3_nt: TGTGCCAGCAGCCTGGGACAGCGAATTGAGCAGTACTTC
cdr3_aa: CASSLGQRIEQYF

d_call: TRBD1
clone_size: -
j_call: TRBJ2-6
v_call: TRBV5-1
cdr3_nt: TGCGCCAGCAGCTCCGGGACAGTCCTGTCCTCTGGGGCCAACGTCCTGACTTTC
cdr3_aa: CASSSGTVLSSGANVLTF

d_call: TRBD1
clone_size: few
j_call: TRBJ2-2
v_call: TRBV6-5
cdr3_nt: TGTGCCAGCAGTTACTCGGGACAGCGAACCGGGGAGCTGTTTTTT
cdr3_aa: CASSYSGQRTGELFF

d_call: TRBD1
clone_size: many
j_call: TRBJ1-2
v_call: TRBV7-8
cdr3_nt: TGTGCCAGCAGCTTAGCAGGGGGCTTCGGCTACACCTTC
cdr3_aa: CASSLAGGFGYTF

d_call: TRBD2
clone_size: -
j_call: TRBJ2-1
v_call: TRBV12-3/TRBV12-4
cdr3_nt: TGTGCCAGCAGTTCGGGACTAGCGGCTGACAATGAGCAGTTCTTC
cdr3_aa: CASSSGLAADNEQFF

d_call: -
clone_size: many
j_call: TRBJ2-1
v_call: TRBV10-3
cdr3_nt: TGTGCCACCATCGGGCGGGAACCGCTCTACAATGAGCAGTTCTTC
cdr3_aa: CATIGREPLYNEQFF

d_call: -
clone_size: -
j_call: TRBJ1-1
v_call: TRBV10-3
cdr3_nt: TGTGCCATCAGTGTCGGGGAAGTGAACACTGAAGCTTTCTTT
cdr3_aa: CAISVGEVNTEAFF

d_call: TRBD1
clone_size: many
j_call: TRBJ1-4
v_call: TRBV7-2
cdr3_nt: TGTGCCAGCAGCGCGGCAGGGGGAGTTAATGAAAAACTGTTTTTT
cdr3_aa: CASSAAGGVNEKLFF